This TCR beta chain derives from a study of cytomegalovirus exposure and HLA in healthy donors. About the study: There were some 120 million unique TCR beta sequences, drawn from roughly 200 million T cells, in an earlier analysis.

Vbeta (60) and Jbeta (13) primers were used in the PCR. Libraries were prepared by immunoSEQ multiplex PCR; TCRdb keeps only in-frame clonotypes and omits some of them. This table holds about 77,000 clones, over 60% found once. The CDR3 spans 15 residues. Germline CDR1 reads MDHEN; CDR2 reads SYDVKM. Losses at the gene ends were 3 bases for V and 0 bases for J; bases not matched to a gene: 2. Sequenced input: PBMCs. The source of this sequence is a man aged 40-55 years in good health and CMV-seronegative. The chain couples TRBV28 to TRBJ2-3; 8 bases are shared with TRBD1. In DNA, the CDR3 is TGTGCCAGCAGTTTGGACAGGGCTAGCACAGATACGCAGTATTTT. As protein: CASSLDRASTDTQYF.